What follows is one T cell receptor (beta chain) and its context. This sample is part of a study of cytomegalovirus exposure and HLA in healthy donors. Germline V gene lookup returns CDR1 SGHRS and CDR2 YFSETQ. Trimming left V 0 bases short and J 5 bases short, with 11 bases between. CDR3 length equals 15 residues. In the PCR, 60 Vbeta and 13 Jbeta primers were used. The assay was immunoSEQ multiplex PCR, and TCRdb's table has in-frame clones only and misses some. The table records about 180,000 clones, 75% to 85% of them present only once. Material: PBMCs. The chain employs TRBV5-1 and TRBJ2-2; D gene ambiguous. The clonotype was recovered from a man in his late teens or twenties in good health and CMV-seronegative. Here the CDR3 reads CASSLAETWTGELFF. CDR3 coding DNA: TGCGCCAGCAGCTTGGCCGAGACTTGGACCGGGGAGCTGTTTTTT.